This T cell receptor (beta chain) stems from a study of T cell responses to AZD1222 COVID-19 vaccine. Study-wide findings and caveats: Females outnumbered males among donors, who were mostly white British; clonal diversity was possibly underestimated. Unmutated regions of variants are reportedly targeted by nearly half of spike-specific TCRs.

In regard to this clone: Its antigen is undetermined.

The CDR3 is made up of 13 amino acids. V shed 5 bases and J shed 2 bases, with 9 bases lying between them. Germline V lookup: CDR1 SGHTA, CDR2 FQGNSA. TCRdb keeps only in-frame clones here, not all; method: immunoSEQ multiplex PCR. This table holds 150,000 or so clones, about 91% found once. This sequence was found in an adult in good health. The J gene is TRBJ2-5, the V gene TRBV7-2; the D is unclear. Material: peripheral blood, obtained on day 0 of AZD1222 vaccination. CDR3 nucleotides: TGTGCCAGCAGCACATACTTACAAGAGACCCAGTACTTC. Residues: CASSTYLQETQYF.